The 4 T cell receptor beta chains reported below all come from one sample, sequenced in a study of T cell responses to AZD1222 COVID-19 vaccine (dated by TCRdb to the early 2020s). Library preparation employed the immunoSEQ multiplex PCR assay. TCRdb mirrors the immuneACCESS table, restricted to in-frame sequences. Some clones are absent from its copies; in checked studies, under half trace to an unresolved V gene, and the reason for the others is unknown. The sample table holds roughly 150,000 clones, of which 75% to 90% were seen once. The top ten clonotypes cover under 2% of the sample. In the paper's terms, the time point label means: about 28 days (+/-7) after the second vaccine dose. The material sequenced was peripheral blood, taken 28 days after the second AZD1222 dose. Receptors were obtained from an adult who received the AZD1222 COVID-19 vaccine.

With regard to this clone: Other nucleotide sequences from this sample produce the same CDR3. The V gene is TRBV27, the J gene TRBJ1-6, with D unresolved. Trimming pared 0 bases from V and 9 bases from J, leaving 6 bases between. Looked up from germline, CDR1 is MNHEY and CDR2 is SMNVEV (reference sequence). CDR3 length: 13 amino acids. The CDR3 nucleotides are TGTGCCAGCAGTTTATCGTCGGGTTCACCCCTCCACTTT. Translating it yields CASSLSSGSPLHF.

The chain uses TRBV7-3 and TRBJ1-6; 7 bases match TRBD1. The junction had 10 bases not matched to a gene; V was cut back by 5 bases and J by 9 bases. The CDR3 contains 15 residues. Germline V gives CDR1 SGHTA, CDR2 FQGTGA. DNA of the CDR3: TGTGCCAGCAGCCCAACGGGACAGTCCCTTTCACCCCTCCACTTT. Its translation is CASSPTGQSLSPLHF.

The V and J genes are TRBV5-6 and TRBJ1-1; no definite D call. V was trimmed by 2 bases and J by 5 bases, leaving 13 bases between them. The CDR3 covers 14 residues. CDR1 SGHDT and CDR2 YYEEEE come from the germline V gene. Here the CDR3 reads CASSLRDGITEAFF. CDR3 DNA: TGTGCCAGCAGCTTACGGGATGGTATAACTGAAGCTTTCTTT. The full variable domain, completed using reference TRBV5-6 and TRBJ1-1, is DAGVTQSPTHLIKTRGQQVTLRCSPKSGHDTVSWYQQALGQGPQFIFQYYEEEERQRGNFPDRFSGHQFPNYSSELNVNALLLGDSALYLCASSLRDGITEAFFGQGTRLTVV.

This clone was seen a few times. This sequence joins TRBV18 and TRBJ2-2, with 7 bases that match TRBD1. Germline lookup yields CDR1 KGHSH and CDR2 LQKENI. This CDR3 has 16 residues. The ends lost 4 bases at V and 1 base at J; junction bases unmatched: 6. CDR3 nucleotides: TGTGCCAGCTCACAGGGGGCCATTAGGAACACCGGGGAGCTGTTTTTT. Its translation is CASSQGAIRNTGELFF.